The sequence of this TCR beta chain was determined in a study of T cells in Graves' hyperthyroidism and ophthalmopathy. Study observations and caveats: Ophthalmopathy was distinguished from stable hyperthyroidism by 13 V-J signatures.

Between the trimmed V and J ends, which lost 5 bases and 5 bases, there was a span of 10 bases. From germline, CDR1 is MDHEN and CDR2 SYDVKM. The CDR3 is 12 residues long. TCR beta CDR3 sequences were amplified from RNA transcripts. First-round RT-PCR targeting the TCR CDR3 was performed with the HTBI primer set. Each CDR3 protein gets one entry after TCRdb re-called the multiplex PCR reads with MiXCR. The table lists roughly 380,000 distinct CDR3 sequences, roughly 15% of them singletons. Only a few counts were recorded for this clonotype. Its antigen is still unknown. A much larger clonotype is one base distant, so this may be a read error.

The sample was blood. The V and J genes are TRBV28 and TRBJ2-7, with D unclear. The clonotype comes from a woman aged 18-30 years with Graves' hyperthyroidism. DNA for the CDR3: TGTGCCAGCAGTGCCCTACCCCACGAGCAGTACTTC. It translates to CASSALPHEQYF. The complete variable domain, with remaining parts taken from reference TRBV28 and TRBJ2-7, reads DVKVTQSSRYLVKRTGEKVFLECVQDMDHENMFWYRQDPGLGLRLIYFSYDVKMKEKGDIPEGYSVSREKKERFSLILESASTNQTSMYLCASSALPHEQYFGPGTRLTVT.